The entry that follows covers one TCR beta chain sequence. The repertoire was sequenced with immunoSEQ multiplex PCR; TCRdb's copy has only in-frame clones and lacks some. Seen here are more than 40,000 clones, 85% to 90% observed once, and the top ten hold about 1%. These data come from a study of OX40 agonist ivuxolimab in advanced cancers. CDR3 length: 13 residues. The junction had 3 bases not matched to a gene; V was cut back by 4 bases and J by 4 bases. Per germline, CDR1 LNHDA and CDR2 SQIVND (reference sequence). V gene TRBV19 combines with J gene TRBJ1-1; 7 positions agree with TRBD1. This TCR was sampled from an adult with an advanced solid tumor such as melanoma, head and neck, liver or kidney cancer. The sample here was CD4+ or CD8+ T cells sorted from blood, taken in a trial of the OX40 agonist ivuxolimab. The CDR3 nucleotides are TGTGCCAGTAGTACAAACAGGGGCACTGAAGCTTTCTTT. It encodes CASSTNRGTEAFF.